The entry below describes one T cell receptor (beta chain). The antigen is unknown. The V end lost 2 bases, the J end lost 1 base, and 6 bases lay between the germline ends. The CDR3 has 13 residues. Germline V CDR1 and CDR2: SNHLY, FYNNEI. This specimen belongs to a study of T cell responses to AZD1222 COVID-19 vaccine. As for the study in general: Second-dose intervals of approximately 4 or approximately 12 weeks were pooled.

Study results and caveats: None of the repertoires were sampled until the peak T cell response had passed. Baseline antibody screening turned up just a handful of seropositive AZD1222 recipients. Regions 160-218 and 743-854 dominated among vaccine-associated CD4 TCRs spanning spike.

Profiled with immunoSEQ multiplex PCR; TCRdb holds only in-frame clones, not every one. The data contain about 120,000 clones, roughly 90% of them singletons. The chain links TRBV2 to TRBJ2-7, with no clear D. The origin of this receptor is an adult in good health. This sample comprised peripheral blood, obtained on day 0 of AZD1222 vaccination. CDR3 sequence: CASSEQPSYEQYF. The DNA of the CDR3 is TGTGCCAGCAGTGAACAGCCATCCTACGAGCAGTACTTC.